This record concerns one T cell receptor beta chain sequence. The source of the sample is a study of blood T cell repertoires in COVID-19. This CDR3 is built from 15 residues. With 6 bases clipped from V and 3 bases from J, the junction kept 6 bases outside the gene matches. CDR1 and CDR2 from the germline V gene are MNHEY and SVGAGI. Measured with immunoSEQ multiplex PCR; TCRdb has only the in-frame clones, and not every one. Of some 30,000 clones listed, about 90% are singletons. This clonotype was obtained from a human donor in a cohort sampled during active COVID-19. This chain joins TRBV6-5 and TRBJ2-2; 8 bases fit TRBD1. What was sequenced was peripheral blood. The CDR3 here is CASSAGTGDTGELFF. The CDR3 DNA is TGTGCCAGCAGCGCCGGGACAGGTGACACCGGGGAGCTGTTTTTT.